This TCR beta chain came from a study of CD4+ T cells in melanoma. Findings and caveats of the study: A reported correlation linked neoantigen-specific CD4+ T cells to CD8+, macrophage and B cell function. Diverse differentiation states were reported for melanoma neoantigen-specific CD4+ T cells.

Method: immunoSEQ multiplex PCR; TCRdb's copy keeps in-frame clones and lacks some. The profile shows fewer than 15,000 clones, over 60% of them singletons. To note about this clone: What it binds is unknown.

Germline assignment: CDR1 MNHNY and CDR2 SVGAGI (reference sequence). The CDR3 covers 14 residues. V gave up 5 bases and J gave up 0 bases, with 8 bases separating them. V gene TRBV6-6 combines with J gene TRBJ1-3, with D perhaps matching TRBD1 (5 bases). The clonotype was recovered from a human donor with melanoma. The sequencing input was cells from a culture (not recorded whether cultured in vitro). This chain's CDR3 is CASSRGNSGNTIYF. Here the CDR3 DNA reads TGTGCCAGCAGTCGGGGGAACTCTGGAAACACCATATATTTT.